One sample yielded the 3 T cell receptor beta chains listed below, sequenced in a study of blood T cells in healthy people across ages. The second PCR ran 7 to 11 cycles with a sample-barcoded 5' primer and J-beta primers. A single record per CDR3 protein comes from TCRdb applying MiXCR to the 5' RACE reads. The sample has some 1.4 million distinct CDR3 sequences; roughly 40% are singletons. Sequencing input: blood. These TCRs come from a woman under 30 in good health.

CDR3 in amino acids: CASSNPGLGTDTQYF. In nucleotides, the CDR3 is TGTGCCAGCAGTAACCCGGGACTAGGAACAGATACGCAGTATTTT. The chain recombines TRBV5-8 with TRBJ2-3; TRBD2 agrees at 8 bases. The CDR3 runs to 15 residues. CDR1 and CDR2 from the germline V gene are SGHTS and YDEGEE. The V segment lost 5 bases and the J segment 3 bases; nucleotides outside the gene matches: 8. Full variable domain (rest looked up from reference TRBV5-8 and TRBJ2-3): EAGVTQSPTHLIKTRGQQATLRCSPISGHTSVYWYQQALGLGLQFLLWYDEGEERNRGNFPPRFSGRQFPNYSSELNVNALELEDSALYLCASSNPGLGTDTQYFGPGTRLTVL.

As regards this clonotype: The junction and the germline gene differ at one end; a read error may be behind it. The chain uses TRBV18 and TRBJ2-3; 7 bases fit TRBD2. CDR3 length: 16 residues. Germline-derived CDR1 and CDR2 are KGHSH and LQKENI. This CDR3 is CACSPLAGVATDTQYF. The CDR3 DNA is TGTGCCTGCTCACCTCTTGCGGGGGTGGCCACAGATACGCAGTATTTT.

This clonotype occurred a few times. The chain is built from TRBV15 and TRBJ2-1; D gene unclear. The J call is uncertain, as TRBJ2-7 better fits the DNA end. The V gene's germline CDR1 is LNHNV and CDR2 YYDKDF (reference sequence). The CDR3 is made up of 15 amino acids. The CDR3 is CATSLRQDGPYEQYF. CDR3 sequence (DNA): TGTGCCACCAGTCTACGGCAGGATGGACCTTACGAGCAGTACTTC.